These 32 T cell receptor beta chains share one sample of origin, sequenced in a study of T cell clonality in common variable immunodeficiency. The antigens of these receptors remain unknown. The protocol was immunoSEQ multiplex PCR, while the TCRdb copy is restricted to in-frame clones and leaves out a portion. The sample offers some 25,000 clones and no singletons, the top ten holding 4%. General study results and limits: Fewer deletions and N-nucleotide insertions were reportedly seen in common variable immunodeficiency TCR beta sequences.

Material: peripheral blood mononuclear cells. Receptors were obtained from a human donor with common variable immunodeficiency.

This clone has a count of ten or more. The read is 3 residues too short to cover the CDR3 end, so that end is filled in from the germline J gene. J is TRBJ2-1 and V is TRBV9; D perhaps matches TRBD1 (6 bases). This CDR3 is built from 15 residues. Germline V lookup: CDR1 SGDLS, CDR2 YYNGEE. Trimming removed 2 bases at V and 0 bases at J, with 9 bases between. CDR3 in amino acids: CASSVDSGSYNEQFF. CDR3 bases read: TGTGCCAGCAGCGTGGACAGTGGCTCCTACAATGAG.

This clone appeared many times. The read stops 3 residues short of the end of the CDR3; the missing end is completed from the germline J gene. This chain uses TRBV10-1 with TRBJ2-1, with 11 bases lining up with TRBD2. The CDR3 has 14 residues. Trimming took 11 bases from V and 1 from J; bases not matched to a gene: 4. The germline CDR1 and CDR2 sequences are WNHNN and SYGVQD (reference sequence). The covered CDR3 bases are TGCGCCGGAAGACTAGCGGGGTCCTACAATGAG. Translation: CAGRLAGSYNE. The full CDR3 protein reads CAGRLAGSYNEQFF.

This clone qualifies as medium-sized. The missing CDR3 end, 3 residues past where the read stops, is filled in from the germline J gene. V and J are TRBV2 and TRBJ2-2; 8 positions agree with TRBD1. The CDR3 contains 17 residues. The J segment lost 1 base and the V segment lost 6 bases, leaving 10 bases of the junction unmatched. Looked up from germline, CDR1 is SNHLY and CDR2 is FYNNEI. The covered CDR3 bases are TGTGCCAGCAGCGAGGACAGGGTCCCTCTGAACACCGGGGAG. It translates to CASSEDRVPLNTGE. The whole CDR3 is CASSEDRVPLNTGELFF. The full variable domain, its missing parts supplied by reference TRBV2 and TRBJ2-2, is EPEVTQTPSHQVTQMGQEVILRCVPISNHLYFYWYRQILGQKVEFLVSFYNNEISEKSEIFDDQFSVERPDGSNFTLKIRSTKLEDSAMYFCASSEDRVPLNTGELFFGEGSRLTVL.

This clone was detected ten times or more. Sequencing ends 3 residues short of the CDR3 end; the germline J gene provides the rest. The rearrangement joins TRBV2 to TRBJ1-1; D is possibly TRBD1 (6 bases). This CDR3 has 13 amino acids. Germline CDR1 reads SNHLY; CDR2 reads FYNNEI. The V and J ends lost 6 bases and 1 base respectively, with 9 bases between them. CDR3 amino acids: CASSVQGNTEAFF. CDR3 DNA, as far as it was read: TGTGCCAGCAGCGTACAGGGGAACACTGAA. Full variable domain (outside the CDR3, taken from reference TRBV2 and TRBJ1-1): EPEVTQTPSHQVTQMGQEVILRCVPISNHLYFYWYRQILGQKVEFLVSFYNNEISEKSEIFDDQFSVERPDGSNFTLKIRSTKLEDSAMYFCASSVQGNTEAFFGQGTRLTVV.

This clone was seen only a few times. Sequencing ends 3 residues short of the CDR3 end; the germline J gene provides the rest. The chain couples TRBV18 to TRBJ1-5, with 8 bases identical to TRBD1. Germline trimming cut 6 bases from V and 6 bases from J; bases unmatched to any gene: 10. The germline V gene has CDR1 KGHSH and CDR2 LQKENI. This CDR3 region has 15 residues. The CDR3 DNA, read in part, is TGTGCCAGCTCCAGGACAGGGCCTCCGATTCAGCCC. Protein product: CASSRTGPPIQP. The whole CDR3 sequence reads CASSRTGPPIQPQHF.

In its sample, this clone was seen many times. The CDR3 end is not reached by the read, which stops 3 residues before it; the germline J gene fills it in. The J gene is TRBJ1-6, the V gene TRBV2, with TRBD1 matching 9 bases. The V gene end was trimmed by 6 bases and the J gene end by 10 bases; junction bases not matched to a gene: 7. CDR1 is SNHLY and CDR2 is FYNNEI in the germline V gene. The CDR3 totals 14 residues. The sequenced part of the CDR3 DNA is TGTGCCAGCAGGACCGGGACAGGGCGCTCACCC. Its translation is CASRTGTGRSP. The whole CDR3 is CASRTGTGRSPLHF.

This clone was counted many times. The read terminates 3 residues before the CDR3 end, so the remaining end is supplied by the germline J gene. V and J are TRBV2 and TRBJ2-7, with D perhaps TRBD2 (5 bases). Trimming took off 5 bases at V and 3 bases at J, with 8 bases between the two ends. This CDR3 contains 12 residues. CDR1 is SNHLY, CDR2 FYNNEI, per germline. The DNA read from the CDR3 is TGTGCCAGCAGTTCGAGGGTCTACGAG. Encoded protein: CASSSRVYE. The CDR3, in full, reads CASSSRVYEQYF.

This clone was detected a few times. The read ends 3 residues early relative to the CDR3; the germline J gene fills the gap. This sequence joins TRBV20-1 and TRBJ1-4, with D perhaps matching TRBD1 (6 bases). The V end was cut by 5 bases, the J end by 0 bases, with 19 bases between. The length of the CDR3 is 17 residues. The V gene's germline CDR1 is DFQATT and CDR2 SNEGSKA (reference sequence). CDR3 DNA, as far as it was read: TGCAGTGCTTGTACAGGGATTGGAGATGCAACTAATGAAAAA. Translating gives CSACTGIGDATNEK. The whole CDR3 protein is CSACTGIGDATNEKLFF.

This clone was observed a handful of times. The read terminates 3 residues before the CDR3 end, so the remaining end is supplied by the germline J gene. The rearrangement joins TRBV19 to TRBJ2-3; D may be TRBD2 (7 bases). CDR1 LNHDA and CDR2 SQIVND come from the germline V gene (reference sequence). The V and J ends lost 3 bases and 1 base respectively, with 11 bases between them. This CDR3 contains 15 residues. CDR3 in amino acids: CASSMGGLGTDTQYF. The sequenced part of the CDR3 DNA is TGTGCCAGTAGTATGGGGGGGCTGGGCACAGATACG.

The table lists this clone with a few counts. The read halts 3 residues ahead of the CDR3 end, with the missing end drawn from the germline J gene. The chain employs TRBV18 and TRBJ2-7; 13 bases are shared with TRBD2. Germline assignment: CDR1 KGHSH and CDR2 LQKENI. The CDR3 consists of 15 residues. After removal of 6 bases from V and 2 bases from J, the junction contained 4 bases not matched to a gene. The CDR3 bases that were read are TGTGCCAGCTCGGACACTAGCGGGAGGGCCTACGAG. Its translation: CASSDTSGRAYE. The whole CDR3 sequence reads CASSDTSGRAYEQYF.

The CDR3 loop is CASSTDRTEQYF. The DNA read from the CDR3 is TGTGCCAGCAGCACAGACAGAACCGAG. The V and J genes are TRBV11-2 and TRBJ2-7; TRBD1 might be the D (5 bases). Read data end 3 residues before the CDR3 end; the end is taken from the germline J gene. The germline CDR1 and CDR2 sequences are SGHAT and FQNNGV. The CDR3 has 12 amino acids. The V end was cut by 5 bases, the J end by 6 bases, with 11 bases between.

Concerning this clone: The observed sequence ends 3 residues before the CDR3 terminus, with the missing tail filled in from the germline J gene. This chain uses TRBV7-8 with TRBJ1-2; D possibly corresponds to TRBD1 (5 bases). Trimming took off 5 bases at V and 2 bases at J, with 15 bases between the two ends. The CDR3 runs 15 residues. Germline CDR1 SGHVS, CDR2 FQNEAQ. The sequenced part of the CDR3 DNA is TGTGCCAGCAGCCCCGGGGGAAATCTAAACTATGGC. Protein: CASSPGGNLNYG. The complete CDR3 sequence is CASSPGGNLNYGYTF.

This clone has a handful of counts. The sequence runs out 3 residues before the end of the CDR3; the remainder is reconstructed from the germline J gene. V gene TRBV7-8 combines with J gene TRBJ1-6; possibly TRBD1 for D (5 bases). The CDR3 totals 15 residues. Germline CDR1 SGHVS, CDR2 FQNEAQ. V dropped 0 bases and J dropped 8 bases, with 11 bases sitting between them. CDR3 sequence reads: CASSLAGGKYSPLHF. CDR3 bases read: TGTGCCAGCAGCTTAGCGGGGGGTAAATATTCACCC.

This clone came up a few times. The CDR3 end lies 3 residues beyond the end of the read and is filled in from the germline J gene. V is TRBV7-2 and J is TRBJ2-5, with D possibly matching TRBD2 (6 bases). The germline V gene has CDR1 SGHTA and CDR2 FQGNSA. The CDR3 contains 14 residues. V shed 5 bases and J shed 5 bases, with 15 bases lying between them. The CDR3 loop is CASSHSGTRETQYF. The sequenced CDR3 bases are TGTGCCAGCAGCCACTCCGGGACTCGGGAGACC.

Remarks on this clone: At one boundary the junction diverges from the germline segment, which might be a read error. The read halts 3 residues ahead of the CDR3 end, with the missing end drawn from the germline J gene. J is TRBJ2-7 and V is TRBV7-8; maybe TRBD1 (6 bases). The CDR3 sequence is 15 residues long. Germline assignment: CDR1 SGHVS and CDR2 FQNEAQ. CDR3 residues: CANSLRQVLSYEQYF. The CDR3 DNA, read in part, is TGTGCCAACAGCCTCCGACAGGTCCTCTCCTACGAG. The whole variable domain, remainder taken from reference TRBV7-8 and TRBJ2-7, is GAGVSQSPRYKVAKRGQDVALRCDPISGHVSLFWYQQALGQGPEFLTYFQNEAQLDKSGLPSDRFFAERPEGSVSTLKIQRTQQEDSAVYLCANSLRQVLSYEQYFGPGTRLTVT.

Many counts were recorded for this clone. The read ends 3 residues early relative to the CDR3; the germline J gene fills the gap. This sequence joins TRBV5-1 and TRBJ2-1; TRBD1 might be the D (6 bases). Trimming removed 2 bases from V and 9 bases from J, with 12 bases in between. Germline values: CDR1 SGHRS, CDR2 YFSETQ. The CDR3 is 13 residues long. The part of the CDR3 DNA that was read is TGCGCCAGCAGCTTTTCGACAGGCCTTGAG. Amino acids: CASSFSTGLE. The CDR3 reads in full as CASSFSTGLEQFF.

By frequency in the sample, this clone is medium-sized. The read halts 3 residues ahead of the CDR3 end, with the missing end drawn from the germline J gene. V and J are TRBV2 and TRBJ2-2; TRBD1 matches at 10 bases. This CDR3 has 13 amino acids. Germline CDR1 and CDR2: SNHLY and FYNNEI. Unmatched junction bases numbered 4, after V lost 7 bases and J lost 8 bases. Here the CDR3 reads CASTGTGVGELFF. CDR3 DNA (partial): TGTGCCAGCACAGGGACAGGGGTTGGGGAG.

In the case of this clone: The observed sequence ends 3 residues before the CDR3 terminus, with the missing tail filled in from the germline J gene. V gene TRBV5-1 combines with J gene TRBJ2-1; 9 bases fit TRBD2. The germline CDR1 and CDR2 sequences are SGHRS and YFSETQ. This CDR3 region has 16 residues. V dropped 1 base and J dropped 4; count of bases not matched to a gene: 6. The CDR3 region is CASSLSAGGLYNEQFF. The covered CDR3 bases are TGCGCCAGCAGCTTGTCGGCGGGAGGGCTATACAATGAG.

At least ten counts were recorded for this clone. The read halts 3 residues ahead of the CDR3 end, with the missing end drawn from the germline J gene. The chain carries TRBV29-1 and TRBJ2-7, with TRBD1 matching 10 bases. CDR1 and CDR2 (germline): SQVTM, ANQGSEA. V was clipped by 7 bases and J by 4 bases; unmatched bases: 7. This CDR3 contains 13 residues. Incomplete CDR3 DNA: TGCAGCGCCTCGACAGGGGGCTTGTACGAG. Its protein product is CSASTGGLYE. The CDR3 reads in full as CSASTGGLYEQYF.

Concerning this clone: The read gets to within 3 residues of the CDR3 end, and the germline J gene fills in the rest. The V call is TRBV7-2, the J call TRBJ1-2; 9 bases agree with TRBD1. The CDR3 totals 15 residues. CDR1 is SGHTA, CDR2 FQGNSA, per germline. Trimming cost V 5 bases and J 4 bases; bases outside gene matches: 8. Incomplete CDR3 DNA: TGTGCCAGCAGCGACCGGACAGGGGAAGGCTATGGC. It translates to CASSDRTGEGYG. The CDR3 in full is CASSDRTGEGYGYTF.

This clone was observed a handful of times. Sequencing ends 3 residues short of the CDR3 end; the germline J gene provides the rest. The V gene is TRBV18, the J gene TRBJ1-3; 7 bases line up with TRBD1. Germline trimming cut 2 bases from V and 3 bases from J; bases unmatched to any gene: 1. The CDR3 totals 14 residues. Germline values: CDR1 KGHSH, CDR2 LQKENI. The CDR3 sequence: CASSPDRVGNTIYF. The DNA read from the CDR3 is TGTGCCAGCTCACCAGACAGGGTTGGAAACACC.

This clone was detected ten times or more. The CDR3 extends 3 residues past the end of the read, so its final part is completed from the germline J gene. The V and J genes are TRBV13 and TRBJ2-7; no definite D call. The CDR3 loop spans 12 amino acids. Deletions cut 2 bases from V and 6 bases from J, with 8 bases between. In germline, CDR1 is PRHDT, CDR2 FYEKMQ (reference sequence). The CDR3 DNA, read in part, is TGTGCCAGCAGCTTACTCCTAGGCGAG. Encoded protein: CASSLLLGE. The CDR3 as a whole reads CASSLLLGEQYF.

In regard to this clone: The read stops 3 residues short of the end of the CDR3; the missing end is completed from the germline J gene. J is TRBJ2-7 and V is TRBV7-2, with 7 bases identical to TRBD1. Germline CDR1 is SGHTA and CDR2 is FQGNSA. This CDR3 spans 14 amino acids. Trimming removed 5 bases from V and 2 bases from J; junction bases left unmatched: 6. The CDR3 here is CASSHAGTAYEQYF. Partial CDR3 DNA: TGTGCCAGCAGCCACGCCGGGACAGCCTACGAG.

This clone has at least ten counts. The sequenced part of the CDR3 DNA is TGCGCCAGCAGCTCGGCGCGGGACAGTTACACAGATACG. Its protein is CASSSARDSYTDT. The CDR3 as a whole reads CASSSARDSYTDTQYF. This chain connects TRBV5-1 to TRBJ2-3; the D gene is possibly TRBD1 (7 bases). The DNA ends 3 residues before the CDR3 does, and the rest of the CDR3 is filled in from the germline J gene. Per the germline V gene, CDR1 is SGHRS and CDR2 is YFSETQ. V was shortened by 3 bases and J by 2 bases, with 16 bases between the two germline ends. The CDR3 is 16 residues long.

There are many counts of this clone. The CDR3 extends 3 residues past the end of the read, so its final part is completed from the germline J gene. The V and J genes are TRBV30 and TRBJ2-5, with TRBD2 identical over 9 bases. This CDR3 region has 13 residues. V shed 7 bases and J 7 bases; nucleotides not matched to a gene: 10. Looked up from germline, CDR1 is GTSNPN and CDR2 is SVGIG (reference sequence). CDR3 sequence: CALGVAGVGTQYF. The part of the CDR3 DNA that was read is TGTGCCTTGGGCGTAGCGGGAGTCGGGACC.

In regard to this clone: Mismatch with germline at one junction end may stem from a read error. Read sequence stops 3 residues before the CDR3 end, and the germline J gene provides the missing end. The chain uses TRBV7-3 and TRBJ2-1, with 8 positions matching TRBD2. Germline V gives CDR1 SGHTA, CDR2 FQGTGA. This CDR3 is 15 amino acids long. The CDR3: CASSITSGAYNEQFF. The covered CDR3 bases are TGTGCCAGCAGCATAACTAGCGGAGCCTACAATGAG.

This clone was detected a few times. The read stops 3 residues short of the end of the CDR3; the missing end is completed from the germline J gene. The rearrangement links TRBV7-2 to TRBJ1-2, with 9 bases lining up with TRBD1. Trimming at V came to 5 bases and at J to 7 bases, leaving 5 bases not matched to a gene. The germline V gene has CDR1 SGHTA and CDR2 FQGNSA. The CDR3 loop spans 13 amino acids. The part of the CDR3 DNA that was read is TGTGCCAGCAGCCCAGGGGACAGGGCTGGC. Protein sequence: CASSPGDRAG. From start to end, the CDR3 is CASSPGDRAGYTF.

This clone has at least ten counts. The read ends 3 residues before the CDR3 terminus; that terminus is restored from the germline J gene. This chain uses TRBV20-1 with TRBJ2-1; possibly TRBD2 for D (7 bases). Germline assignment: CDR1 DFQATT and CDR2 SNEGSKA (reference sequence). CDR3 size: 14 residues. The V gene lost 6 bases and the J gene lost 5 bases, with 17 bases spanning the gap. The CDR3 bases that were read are TGCAGTGCCAGGGAGGGAGGGGGTCACAATGAG. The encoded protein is CSAREGGGHNE. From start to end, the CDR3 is CSAREGGGHNEQFF.

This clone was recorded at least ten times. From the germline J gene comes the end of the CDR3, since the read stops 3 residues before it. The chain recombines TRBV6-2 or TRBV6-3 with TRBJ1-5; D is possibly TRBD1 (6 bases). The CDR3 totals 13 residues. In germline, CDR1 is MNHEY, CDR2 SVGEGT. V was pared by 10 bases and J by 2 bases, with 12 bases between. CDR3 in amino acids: CATAGDGNQPQHF. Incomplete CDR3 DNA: TGTGCCACCGCAGGGGATGGCAATCAGCCC.

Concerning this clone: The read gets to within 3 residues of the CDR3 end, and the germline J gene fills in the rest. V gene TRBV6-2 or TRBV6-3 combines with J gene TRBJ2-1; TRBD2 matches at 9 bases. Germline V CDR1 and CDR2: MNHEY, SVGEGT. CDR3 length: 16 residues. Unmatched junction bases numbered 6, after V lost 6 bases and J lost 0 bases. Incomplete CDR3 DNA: TGTGCCAGCAGCGCCGGGACTAGCAGCTCCTACAATGAG. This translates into CASSAGTSSSYNE. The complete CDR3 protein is CASSAGTSSSYNEQFF.

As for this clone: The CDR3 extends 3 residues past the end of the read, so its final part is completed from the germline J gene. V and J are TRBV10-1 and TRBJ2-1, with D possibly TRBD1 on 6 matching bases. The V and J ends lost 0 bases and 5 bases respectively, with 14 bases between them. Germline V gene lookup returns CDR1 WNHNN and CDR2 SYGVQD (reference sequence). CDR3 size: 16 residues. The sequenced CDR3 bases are TGCGCCAGCAGTGAGTCGGGCAGGGGCCCAAACAATGAG. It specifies CASSESGRGPNNE. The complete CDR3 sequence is CASSESGRGPNNEQFF.

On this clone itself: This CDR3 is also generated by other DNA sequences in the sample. The CDR3: CASKGENYGYTF. The DNA read from the CDR3 is TGTGCCAGCAAGGGGGAAAACTATGGC. This rearrangement joins TRBV2 to TRBJ1-2, with D maybe TRBD1 (6 bases). The CDR3 is cut off 3 residues early in the read; its end comes from the germline J gene. The V end lost 7 bases, the J end lost 2 bases, and 8 bases lay between the germline ends. CDR3 length: 12 residues. From germline, CDR1 is SNHLY and CDR2 FYNNEI.